The clone carrying this T cell receptor (beta chain) was detected only once. The target antigen is unknown. These data originate in a study of T cell responses to AZD1222 COVID-19 vaccine. General study results and limits: Baseline testing showed seropositivity in only a handful of AZD1222 recipients. There were mostly white British donors and more females than males, and clonal diversity was possibly underestimated.

The analysis combined second doses at about 4 or about 12 weeks. Produced via immunoSEQ multiplex PCR; TCRdb's table is partial and in-frame only. Of under 70,000 clones in the sample, over 70% are singletons; the top ten hold roughly 5.2%. The sequence came from an adult who received the AZD1222 COVID-19 vaccine. Specimen: peripheral blood, collected 28 days after the second AZD1222 dose.

The CDR3 nucleotides are TGTGCCAGCAGCTCAAAGACAGGGGGTGGCTACACCTTC. This translates into CASSSKTGGGYTF. The chain links TRBV7-2 to TRBJ1-2; 9 bases fit TRBD1. Germline CDR1 SGHTA, CDR2 FQGNSA. The ends lost 4 bases at V and 7 bases at J; junction bases unmatched: 4. This CDR3 has 13 residues.